This T cell receptor (beta chain) is drawn from a study of neurological immune-mediated disorders. Whole-study findings and limits: None of the CDR3 amino acid sequences found in expanded clones was shared across subjects. This suggests that the TCR-beta repertoires were private in all groups. Falling below healthy controls, multiple sclerosis showed the least TCR clonal expansion, while HTLV-1-associated myelopathy showed the most.

From 2 million PBMCs stored at -80 C, the unsorted libraries were generated. There are many counts of this clonotype. Its target is not known. This CDR3 is 13 amino acids long. CDR1 is MNHEY, CDR2 SVGAGI, per germline. V was cut by 7 bases and J by 0 bases, with 6 bases left in between. Every sequencing run generated over 160 million TCR-beta sequences from 15-18 subjects. TCRdb independently ran MiXCR on the 5' RACE reads; one entry per CDR3 protein. The sample yields 50,000 or so distinct CDR3 sequences, approximately 10% seen once. This clonotype was sampled from a woman aged 40 to 50 with HTLV-1-associated myelopathy (HAM/TSP). The sample comprised PBMCs. The rearrangement uses TRBV6-5 and TRBJ2-2, with no clear D. The CDR3 DNA reads as TGTGCCAGCATAACACCGAACACCGGGGAGCTGTTTTTT. The encoded protein is CASITPNTGELFF.